This TCR beta chain was identified during a study of CD8 T cells in ankylosing spondylitis. Comments on this clonotype: Germline and junction disagree at one end, which may indicate a read error.

5'-RACE, quantitative and with molecular barcodes, yielded the TCR beta libraries. TCRdb processed the 5' RACE reads anew with MiXCR; each CDR3 protein has one entry. This sample has roughly 180,000 distinct CDR3 sequences, with approximately 9.9% found just once. Germline lookup yields CDR1 SGHKS and CDR2 YYEKEE (reference sequence). The CDR3 spans 15 residues. The sequence derives from a female donor with ankylosing spondylitis or in good health (not recorded which). This chain connects TRBV5-5 to TRBJ1-2; D perhaps matches TRBD1 (5 bases). The sample was blood, either unsorted or a sorted T cell fraction (not recorded which). CDR3 protein: CASSLVPTEYYGHTF. The CDR3 DNA follows: TGTGCCAGCAGCTTGGTCCCGACAGAGTACTATGGCCACACCTTC.